This entry describes one T cell receptor (beta chain). Its antigen is currently unknown. This entry belongs to a study of T cell repertoires in cytomegalovirus infection. Overall study results and limits: Identification of carriers of CMV plus the relevant HLA was achieved through cumulative public TCR beta family frequency. It was HLA-C-restricted CMV-specific TCR beta clonotypes that dominated the response ex vivo.

A single record per CDR3 protein comes from TCRdb applying MiXCR to the reads. The sample holds 45,000 to 55,000 distinct CDR3 sequences; 20% to 25% are singletons and the top ten take around 90%. The TCR comes from a human donor in good health (CMV status not recorded). Some clones in this sample may be carry-over from other donors' samples. This sample comprised CD8+ T cells from cultured PBMCs, obtained from culture after CMV antigen stimulation.

The CDR3: CASSFGGGDYEQYF. CDR3 DNA sequence: TGTGCCAGCAGTTTTGGAGGGGGCGACTACGAGCAGTACTTC. V usage is TRBV12-3 or TRBV12-4 and J usage is TRBJ2-7; maybe TRBD1 (7 bases). Trimming removed 3 bases at V and 3 bases at J, with 12 bases between. There are 14 residues in the CDR3.